This is a list of T cell receptor beta chains from one sample in a study of blood T cell repertoires in COVID-19. TCRdb's table, derived via immunoSEQ multiplex PCR, lists solely in-frame clones and lacks some. The sample lists roughly 190,000 clones; about nine tenths were seen once. The sample taken for sequencing was PBMCs or T cells enriched from blood (not recorded which). The receptors originated from a woman aged 25 to 45 who had recovered from COVID-19. Each CDR3 is given with its conserved first and last residue. Fields, in order: J gene, D gene, V gene, clone size, CDR3 length, CDR3 DNA, CDR3 protein. D genes are given only for firm matches. A row's size may be missing; if present it is once, few, many or a size class.

TRBJ1-2 | TRBD1 | TRBV7-2 | once | 15 | TGTGCCAGCAGTGAAAGTGGGACAGGGGGCGGTGGCTACACCTTC | CASSESGTGGGGYTF
TRBJ2-7 | TRBD1 | TRBV6-2/TRBV6-3 | - | 16 | TGTGCCAGCAGCTCCGCTCGCCGGACAGGGGTTCCGGAGCAGTACTTC | CASSSARRTGVPEQYF
TRBJ2-5 | TRBD1 | TRBV11-2 | - | 15 | TGTGCCAGCAGCTTGTGGACAGGGGGCCAAGAGACCCAGTACTTC | CASSLWTGGQETQYF
TRBJ1-4 | TRBD1 | TRBV7-2 | once | 14 | TGTGCCAGCAGCTTATGGGACAGGGGGGAAAAACTGTTTTTT | CASSLWDRGEKLFF
TRBJ2-3 | - | TRBV25-1 | - | 13 | TGTGCCAGCAGACCCGAGTTCACAGATACGCAGTATTTT | CASRPEFTDTQYF
TRBJ1-1 | - | TRBV7-3 | - | 14 | TGTGCCAGCAGCCCCGGGGGGGCGAACACTGAAGCTTTCTTT | CASSPGGANTEAFF
TRBJ2-5 | - | TRBV6-5 | - | 15 | TGTGCCAGCAGGGAGAGGTGGGGGACTGAAGAGACCCAGTACTTC | CASRERWGTEETQYF
TRBJ1-3 | - | TRBV28 | - | 12 | TGTGCCAGCAGTGAGCCCAGAAACACCATATATTTT | CASSEPRNTIYF
TRBJ1-2 | - | TRBV5-4 | - | 14 | TGTGCCAGCAGCTTGCCAGGATATAGGTATGGCTACACCTTC | CASSLPGYRYGYTF
TRBJ1-1 | TRBD1 | TRBV19 | - | 13 | TGTGCCAGCCGGGACAGGTTAAACACTGAAGCTTTCTTT | CASRDRLNTEAFF
TRBJ2-3 | - | TRBV20-1 | - | 11 | TGCAGTGCGTATTTCACAGATACGCAGTATTTT | CSAYFTDTQYF
TRBJ2-3 | - | TRBV12-5 | - | 16 | TGTGCTAGTGGCCCGACTGGCGGTGCTAGCACAGATACGCAGTATTTT | CASGPTGGASTDTQYF
TRBJ2-1 | TRBD2 | TRBV4-1 | - | 19 | TGCGCCAGCAGCCAAGATACGCGGGGGAAGTGGGGGGTCTACAATGAGCAGTTCTTC | CASSQDTRGKWGVYNEQFF
TRBJ1-4 | TRBD1 | TRBV11-1 | - | 13 | TGTGCCAGCCGACAGGGACTCAATGAAAAACTGTTTTTT | CASRQGLNEKLFF
TRBJ2-1 | - | TRBV12-5 | once | 16 | TGTGCTAGTGGTTTGGTATCCAGGGGCCACTACAATGAGCAGTTCTTC | CASGLVSRGHYNEQFF
TRBJ2-3 | TRBD2 | TRBV9 | - | 15 | TGTGCCAGCAGCGTCCGACTAGCGGGAGGAGATACGCAGTATTTT | CASSVRLAGGDTQYF
TRBJ2-7 | - | TRBV30 | - | 14 | TGTGCCTGGATAGGAGGGACTTCAACCTACGAGCAGTACTTC | CAWIGGTSTYEQYF
TRBJ2-5 | - | TRBV6-1 | - | 13 | TGTGCCAGCAGTGAAGCTCGGGGGGAGACCCAGTACTTC | CASSEARGETQYF
TRBJ1-3 | - | TRBV14 | - | 17 | TGTGCCAGCAGCCAAGAATTGAGTTCGGGGGCTGGAAACACCATATATTTT | CASSQELSSGAGNTIYF
TRBJ1-5 | - | TRBV18 | - | 14 | TGTGCCAGCTCACCCGGACAGAACAATCAGCCCCAGCATTTT | CASSPGQNNQPQHF
TRBJ1-6 | TRBD1 | TRBV30 | - | 13 | TGTGCCTTCAGGGGGACAGGGGGCTCACCCCTCCACTTT | CAFRGTGGSPLHF
TRBJ2-5 | TRBD2 | TRBV7-6 | - | 15 | TGTGCCAGCAGCTTTTCGACTAGCGGGTCGGAGACCCAGTACTTC | CASSFSTSGSETQYF
TRBJ2-7 | - | TRBV5-1 | - | 13 | TGCGCCAGCAGTGCAGGAAAGTTCTACGAGCAGTACTTC | CASSAGKFYEQYF
TRBJ1-4 | - | TRBV18 | - | 17 | TGTGCCAGCTCACCACCAGGGAACGACTTCGCGGGTGAAAAACTGTTTTTT | CASSPPGNDFAGEKLFF
TRBJ1-2 | - | TRBV27 | - | 16 | TGTGCCAGCTCCAAAAGGGGGACTACGCACCCATATGGCTACACCTTC | CASSKRGTTHPYGYTF
TRBJ2-1 | TRBD2 | TRBV5-1 | - | 16 | TGCGCCAGCAGCTTGGAAGCGCGGGAGGGCCTTAATGAGCAGTTCTTC | CASSLEAREGLNEQFF
TRBJ1-3 | - | TRBV19 | - | 13 | TGTGCCAGTAGTACCTTCTCTGGAAACACCATATATTTT | CASSTFSGNTIYF
TRBJ1-1 | TRBD1 | TRBV7-9 | - | 15 | TGTGCCAGCAGCTTAGAAACAGGGGTGAACACTGAAGCTTTCTTT | CASSLETGVNTEAFF